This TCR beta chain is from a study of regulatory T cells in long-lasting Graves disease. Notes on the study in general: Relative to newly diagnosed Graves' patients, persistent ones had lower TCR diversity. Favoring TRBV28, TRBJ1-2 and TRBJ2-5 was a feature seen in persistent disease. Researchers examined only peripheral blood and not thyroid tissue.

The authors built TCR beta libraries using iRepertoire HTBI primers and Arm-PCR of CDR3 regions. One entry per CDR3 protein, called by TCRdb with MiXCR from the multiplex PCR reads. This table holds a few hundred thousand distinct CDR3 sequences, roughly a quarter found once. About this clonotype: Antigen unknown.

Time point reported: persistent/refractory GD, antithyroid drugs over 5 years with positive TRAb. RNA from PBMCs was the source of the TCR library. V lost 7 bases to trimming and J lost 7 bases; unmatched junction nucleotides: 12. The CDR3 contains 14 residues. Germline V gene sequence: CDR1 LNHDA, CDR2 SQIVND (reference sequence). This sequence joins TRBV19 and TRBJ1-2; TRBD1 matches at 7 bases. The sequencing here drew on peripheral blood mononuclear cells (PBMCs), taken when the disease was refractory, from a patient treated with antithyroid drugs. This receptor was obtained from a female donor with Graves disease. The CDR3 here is CASTAPDRVGGYTF. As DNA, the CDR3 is TGTGCCAGTACCGCCCCCGACAGGGTTGGTGGCTACACCTTC. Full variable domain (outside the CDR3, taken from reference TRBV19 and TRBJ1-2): DGGITQSPKYLFRKEGQNVTLSCEQNLNHDAMYWYRQDPGQGLRLIYYSQIVNDFQKGDIAEGYSVSREKKESFPLTVTSAQKNPTAFYLCASTAPDRVGGYTFGSGTRLTVV.